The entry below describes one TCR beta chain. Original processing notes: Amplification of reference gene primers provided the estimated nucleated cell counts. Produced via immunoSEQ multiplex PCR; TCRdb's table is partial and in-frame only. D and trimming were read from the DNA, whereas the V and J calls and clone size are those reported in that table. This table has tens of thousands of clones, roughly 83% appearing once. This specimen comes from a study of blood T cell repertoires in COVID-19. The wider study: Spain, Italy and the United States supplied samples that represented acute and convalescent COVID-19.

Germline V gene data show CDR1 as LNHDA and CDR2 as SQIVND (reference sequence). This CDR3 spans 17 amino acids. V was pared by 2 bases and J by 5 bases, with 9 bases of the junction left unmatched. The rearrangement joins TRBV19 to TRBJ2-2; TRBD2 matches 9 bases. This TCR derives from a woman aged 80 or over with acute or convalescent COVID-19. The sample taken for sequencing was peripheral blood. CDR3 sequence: CASSISRNAGGTGELFF. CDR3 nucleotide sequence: TGTGCCAGTAGTATAAGTCGGAATGCGGGAGGGACCGGGGAGCTGTTTTTT.